This paragraph covers one T cell receptor beta chain sequence. This CDR3 is 16 amino acids long. The germline V and J ends were trimmed by 0 bases and 0 bases, with 10 bases remaining between them. CDR1 is SGDLS, CDR2 YYNGEE, per germline. This sample was included in a study of T-cell reconstitution after alpha-beta-depleted transplantation in children. TCRbeta library preparation incorporated unique molecular identifiers. MiXCR, run by TCRdb on the PCR reads, gives a single entry per CDR3 protein. The sample holds hundreds of thousands of distinct CDR3 sequences, 16% seen once. The sequence came from a human donor who donated a stem cell graft to a child with acute myeloid leukemia. Sequencing was performed on PBMCs from the stem cell graft donor, taken from the stem cell graft. The chain employs TRBV9 and TRBJ1-3; D ambiguous. CDR3 bases: TGTGCCAGCAGCGTAGCCAGTGGGAACTCTGGAAACACCATATATTTT. It yields the protein CASSVASGNSGNTIYF.